Listed below are T cell receptor beta chains from one sample, sequenced in a study of cytomegalovirus exposure and HLA in healthy donors. Sequencing was performed with immunoSEQ multiplex PCR; in TCRdb, only in-frame clones are kept and a portion is missing. The sample contains about 160,000 clones, approximately 75% of which appear only once. What was sequenced was PBMCs. The receptors come from a man aged 25-45 years in good health and CMV-seropositive. CDR3s include the opening cysteine and the closing phenylalanine or tryptophan. D genes are given only for firm matches. The listing skips clone size in some rows; elsewhere it reads once, few, many or a size class.

d_call: .; v_call: TRBV13; clone_size: once; j_call: TRBJ1-5; cdr3_nt: TGTGCCAGCAGCTTAGACAGTAGCAATCAGCCCCAGCATTTT; cdr3_aa: CASSLDSSNQPQHF
d_call: .; v_call: TRBV10-3; clone_size: .; j_call: TRBJ2-7; cdr3_nt: TGTGCCATCAGCCCGGTTAGGGGCAAGTACGAGCAGTACTTC; cdr3_aa: CAISPVRGKYEQYF
d_call: .; v_call: TRBV7-3; clone_size: once; j_call: TRBJ2-3; cdr3_nt: TGTGCCAGCAGCTTAAGCCTAGCTCGGGCAGATACGCAGTATTTT; cdr3_aa: CASSLSLARADTQYF
d_call: .; v_call: TRBV28; clone_size: .; j_call: TRBJ2-1; cdr3_nt: TGTGCCAGCAGTTTAGTTTTGGGGGGGCCCACCTACAATGAGCAGTTCTTC; cdr3_aa: CASSLVLGGPTYNEQFF
d_call: TRBD1; v_call: TRBV6-1; clone_size: .; j_call: TRBJ2-7; cdr3_nt: TGTGCCAGCAGTGTCCCTGGACAGGCCTACGAGCAGTACTTC; cdr3_aa: CASSVPGQAYEQYF
d_call: .; v_call: TRBV14; clone_size: once; j_call: TRBJ1-2; cdr3_nt: TGTGCCAGCAGCCCCGGGAACTATGGCTACACCTTC; cdr3_aa: CASSPGNYGYTF
d_call: TRBD1; v_call: TRBV5-1; clone_size: .; j_call: TRBJ1-1; cdr3_nt: TGCGCCAGCAGCTTGGGGACAGGAGAAAGCACTGAAGCTTTCTTT; cdr3_aa: CASSLGTGESTEAFF
d_call: .; v_call: TRBV2; clone_size: .; j_call: TRBJ1-5; cdr3_nt: TGTGCCAGCGATTGGGAGGGAACCCAGCCCCAGCATTTT; cdr3_aa: CASDWEGTQPQHF
d_call: .; v_call: TRBV27; clone_size: .; j_call: TRBJ2-3; cdr3_nt: TGTGCCACCCAACTGACTGGAACAGATACGCAGTATTTT; cdr3_aa: CATQLTGTDTQYF
d_call: TRBD1; v_call: TRBV7-8; clone_size: .; j_call: TRBJ1-1; cdr3_nt: TGTGCCAGCAGCTCGGAGACAGGGTGGAGGAACACTGAAGCTTTCTTT; cdr3_aa: CASSSETGWRNTEAFF
d_call: TRBD1; v_call: TRBV28; clone_size: few; j_call: TRBJ2-7; cdr3_nt: TGTGCCAGAACCGGGGACAGGGCCTACGAGCAGTACTTC; cdr3_aa: CARTGDRAYEQYF
d_call: .; v_call: TRBV28; clone_size: .; j_call: TRBJ1-1; cdr3_nt: TGTGCCAGCAGTACAGGGTTACCCGTGGGGGCTTTCTTT; cdr3_aa: CASSTGLPVGAFF
d_call: TRBD1; v_call: TRBV29-1; clone_size: .; j_call: TRBJ2-7; cdr3_nt: TGCAGCGCTTTGGACAGGGGGAGCGAGCAGTACTTC; cdr3_aa: CSALDRGSEQYF
d_call: TRBD2; v_call: TRBV9; clone_size: .; j_call: TRBJ2-2; cdr3_nt: TGTGCCAGCAGCGTAGACCCTAGCGGGGGAGCTAACACCGGGGAGCTGTTTTTT; cdr3_aa: CASSVDPSGGANTGELFF
d_call: TRBD1; v_call: TRBV9; clone_size: .; j_call: TRBJ2-1; cdr3_nt: TGTGCCAGCAGCACGGCCGGGACAGGGTTTAATGAGCAGTTCTTC; cdr3_aa: CASSTAGTGFNEQFF
d_call: .; v_call: TRBV5-4; clone_size: .; j_call: TRBJ2-5; cdr3_nt: TGTGCCAGCAGCCCAGGACACCTCCAAGAGACCCAGTACTTC; cdr3_aa: CASSPGHLQETQYF
d_call: TRBD1; v_call: TRBV11-2; clone_size: once; j_call: TRBJ1-2; cdr3_nt: TGTGCCAGCAGCCCACAGGGGATCTATGGCTACACCTTC; cdr3_aa: CASSPQGIYGYTF
d_call: .; v_call: TRBV27; clone_size: .; j_call: TRBJ1-1; cdr3_nt: TGTGCCAGCAGTTTATTGGGGAGCACTGAAGCTTTCTTT; cdr3_aa: CASSLLGSTEAFF
d_call: TRBD1; v_call: TRBV5-1; clone_size: .; j_call: TRBJ1-2; cdr3_nt: TGCGCCAGCAGCGGGGGACAGGGAGGCTATGGCTACACCTTC; cdr3_aa: CASSGGQGGYGYTF
d_call: .; v_call: TRBV7-9; clone_size: .; j_call: TRBJ2-1; cdr3_nt: TGTGCCAGCAGCTCCAGGGGGGCCGATCACAACAATGAGCAGTTCTTC; cdr3_aa: CASSSRGADHNNEQFF
d_call: TRBD1; v_call: TRBV11-3; clone_size: few; j_call: TRBJ2-3; cdr3_nt: TGTGCCAGCAGCCCCGGGACAGGGAGGGGTTTTGCAGATACGCAGTATTTT; cdr3_aa: CASSPGTGRGFADTQYF
d_call: TRBD1; v_call: TRBV6-6; clone_size: .; j_call: TRBJ1-1; cdr3_nt: TGTGCCAGCAGTTACTCACCGGGACAGCCGAACACTGAAGCTTTCTTT; cdr3_aa: CASSYSPGQPNTEAFF
d_call: .; v_call: TRBV29-1; clone_size: .; j_call: TRBJ2-7; cdr3_nt: TGCAGCGTTCGACTGGGGAGCTCCTACGAGCAGTACTTC; cdr3_aa: CSVRLGSSYEQYF
d_call: .; v_call: TRBV9; clone_size: few; j_call: TRBJ1-2; cdr3_nt: TGTGCCAGCAGCGGCGGTTCCAGGGCAGGGTTTTTTGGCTACACCTTC; cdr3_aa: CASSGGSRAGFFGYTF
d_call: TRBD1; v_call: TRBV6-6; clone_size: .; j_call: TRBJ1-5; cdr3_nt: TGTGCCAGCAGCTCCCCCGGACAGGGAGGTCTGCCCCAGCATTTT; cdr3_aa: CASSSPGQGGLPQHF
d_call: TRBD1; v_call: TRBV10-3; clone_size: few; j_call: TRBJ1-4; cdr3_nt: TGTGCCATCAGTAACGTTCAGGGGGTCGATGAAAAACTGTTTTTT; cdr3_aa: CAISNVQGVDEKLFF
d_call: .; v_call: TRBV18; clone_size: .; j_call: TRBJ2-5; cdr3_nt: TGTGCCAGCTCACCTAATTATGCGACAGCGAAAGAGACCCAGTACTTC; cdr3_aa: CASSPNYATAKETQYF
d_call: TRBD1; v_call: TRBV2; clone_size: .; j_call: TRBJ1-5; cdr3_nt: TGTGCCAGCAGCGAGACAGGGGGCCGTGTTCAGCCCCAGCATTTT; cdr3_aa: CASSETGGRVQPQHF
d_call: TRBD1; v_call: TRBV11-2; clone_size: .; j_call: TRBJ1-4; cdr3_nt: TGTGCCAGCAGAGCCTACAGGGGCGCTAATGAAAAACTGTTTTTT; cdr3_aa: CASRAYRGANEKLFF
d_call: TRBD2; v_call: TRBV5-1; clone_size: .; j_call: TRBJ2-1; cdr3_nt: TGCGCCAGCAGCTTGAGCGGGGGGGCTGGGGGGTACAATGAGCAGTTCTTC; cdr3_aa: CASSLSGGAGGYNEQFF
d_call: TRBD1; v_call: TRBV7-2; clone_size: .; j_call: TRBJ2-7; cdr3_nt: TGTGCCAGCAGCTTGGGTGCCGGGACAGGATCCTACGAGCAGTACTTC; cdr3_aa: CASSLGAGTGSYEQYF
d_call: .; v_call: TRBV15; clone_size: once; j_call: TRBJ2-2; cdr3_nt: TGTGCCACCAGCAGGTTCCCGACTAGGAATACCGGGGAGCTGTTTTTT; cdr3_aa: CATSRFPTRNTGELFF
d_call: .; v_call: TRBV27; clone_size: .; j_call: TRBJ1-4; cdr3_nt: TGTGCCAGCAGTTTATTGTCCTCTAATGAAAAACTGTTTTTT; cdr3_aa: CASSLLSSNEKLFF
d_call: TRBD2; v_call: TRBV9; clone_size: .; j_call: TRBJ2-5; cdr3_nt: TGTGCCAGCAGCGTAGCCCTCGGGGGGTCTCGAGAGACCCAGTACTTC; cdr3_aa: CASSVALGGSRETQYF
d_call: TRBD1; v_call: TRBV5-1; clone_size: .; j_call: TRBJ2-5; cdr3_nt: TGCGCCAGCAGCCCACCGGGACAGGAGCAGGAGACCCAGTACTTC; cdr3_aa: CASSPPGQEQETQYF
d_call: TRBD1; v_call: TRBV9; clone_size: .; j_call: TRBJ1-2; cdr3_nt: TGTGCCAGCAGCGGAGACAGGGAGATTAACTATGGCTACACCTTC; cdr3_aa: CASSGDREINYGYTF
d_call: TRBD1; v_call: TRBV30; clone_size: .; j_call: TRBJ2-1; cdr3_nt: TGTGCCTGGATACCGGGACAGTACAATGAGCAGTTCTTC; cdr3_aa: CAWIPGQYNEQFF
d_call: TRBD2; v_call: TRBV5-1; clone_size: .; j_call: TRBJ2-3; cdr3_nt: TGCGCCAGCAGCTTTCGGGGGGAGGGGACAGATACGCAGTATTTT; cdr3_aa: CASSFRGEGTDTQYF
d_call: TRBD2; v_call: TRBV7-9; clone_size: .; j_call: TRBJ2-1; cdr3_nt: TGTGCCAGCAGCGGGGCTAGCGGGGGGGCCGGCGAGCAGTTCTTC; cdr3_aa: CASSGASGGAGEQFF
d_call: .; v_call: TRBV18; clone_size: .; j_call: TRBJ1-5; cdr3_nt: TGTGCCAGCTCACCAGCAGGGTTGGGTCAGCCCCAGCATTTT; cdr3_aa: CASSPAGLGQPQHF
d_call: .; v_call: TRBV1; clone_size: .; j_call: TRBJ2-7; cdr3_nt: TGCACCAGCAGACCGTGGACAGGGGGGGGCGAGCAGTACTTC; cdr3_aa: CTSRPWTGGGEQYF
d_call: .; v_call: TRBV2; clone_size: .; j_call: TRBJ1-1; cdr3_nt: TGTGCCAGCAGTGATGAGGCAGGGACTGAAGCTTTCTTT; cdr3_aa: CASSDEAGTEAFF
d_call: TRBD1; v_call: TRBV11-2; clone_size: .; j_call: TRBJ2-3; cdr3_nt: TGTGCCAGCAGCGGGACAGGGGCGGATACGCAGTATTTT; cdr3_aa: CASSGTGADTQYF
d_call: .; v_call: TRBV27; clone_size: .; j_call: TRBJ1-5; cdr3_nt: TGTGCCAGCAGCCCGACGGGGGGAGGGCAGCCCCAGCATTTT; cdr3_aa: CASSPTGGGQPQHF
d_call: .; v_call: TRBV7-7; clone_size: .; j_call: TRBJ2-1; cdr3_nt: TGTGCCAGCAGCCCCGCCGGGACACCCTACAATGAGCAGTTCTTC; cdr3_aa: CASSPAGTPYNEQFF
d_call: .; v_call: TRBV6-5; clone_size: .; j_call: TRBJ1-1; cdr3_nt: TGTGCCAGCAGAGAGGAGCCGGGACAAAACACTGAAGCTTTCTTT; cdr3_aa: CASREEPGQNTEAFF
d_call: TRBD2; v_call: TRBV5-1; clone_size: .; j_call: TRBJ2-3; cdr3_nt: TGCGCAAGCGGCGGCGGGGGAGCTCCCAGAGATACGCAGTATTTT; cdr3_aa: CASGGGGAPRDTQYF
d_call: TRBD2; v_call: TRBV19; clone_size: .; j_call: TRBJ2-5; cdr3_nt: TGTGCCAGTAGTATAGAGACTAGCGGGGTGGAGACCCAGTACTTC; cdr3_aa: CASSIETSGVETQYF
d_call: .; v_call: TRBV11-2; clone_size: .; j_call: TRBJ1-3; cdr3_nt: TGTGCCAGCAGCGGGGACGGGACTTACTCTGGAAACACCATATATTTT; cdr3_aa: CASSGDGTYSGNTIYF
d_call: TRBD2; v_call: TRBV6-5; clone_size: many; j_call: TRBJ2-1; cdr3_nt: TGTGCCAGCAGGGAGACTAGCGAACCCTACAATGAGCAGTTCTTC; cdr3_aa: CASRETSEPYNEQFF
d_call: .; v_call: TRBV19; clone_size: .; j_call: TRBJ1-5; cdr3_nt: TGTGCCAGTAGTATAGATCAAGTAAGGCAGGGGTCGCGTCCCCAGCATTTT; cdr3_aa: CASSIDQVRQGSRPQHF
d_call: .; v_call: TRBV7-9; clone_size: few; j_call: TRBJ2-5; cdr3_nt: TGTGCCAGCAGCACGTCAAGAGCGGCGACGGAGACCCAGTACTTC; cdr3_aa: CASSTSRAATETQYF
d_call: TRBD1; v_call: TRBV12-5; clone_size: .; j_call: TRBJ2-2; cdr3_nt: TGTGCTAGTGGTTTGGTACTGGGACAGGGGGCCGGCGGGGAGCTGTTTTTT; cdr3_aa: CASGLVLGQGAGGELFF